The rows below give T cell receptor beta chains drawn from one sample of a study of control samples from healthy donors and cancer patients. Clones were sequenced by immunoSEQ multiplex PCR, and TCRdb holds only the in-frame ones, with some missing. The data hold 90,000 or so clones, with roughly 86% observed a single time. Sequenced sample: blood. All receptors come from a woman between 50 and 59 years old in good health. The CDR3 runs from the conserved cysteine through the conserved F or W. Each record gives: J gene, V gene, clone size, D gene, CDR3 protein, CDR3 DNA. A D gene is named only where the DNA matches it firmly. Not every row has a clone size; where given, it reads once, few, many or a size class.

j_gene: TRBJ1-2
v_gene: TRBV6-6
abundance: .
d_gene: .
CDR3aa: CASSYSTTASNYGYTF
CDR3nt: TGTGCCAGCAGTTACTCGACGACGGCCTCTAACTATGGCTACACCTTC

j_gene: TRBJ1-4
v_gene: TRBV7-2
abundance: .
d_gene: TRBD1
CDR3aa: CASSSYRGTNEKLFF
CDR3nt: TGTGCCAGCAGCTCATACAGGGGAACTAATGAAAAACTGTTTTTT

j_gene: TRBJ1-1
v_gene: TRBV14
abundance: few
d_gene: .
CDR3aa: CASSHHHRVPLFQKGQGEAFF
CDR3nt: TGTGCCAGCAGCCATCATCACCGGGTTCCGCTTTTCCAAAAAGGACAAGGCGAAGCTTTCTTT

j_gene: TRBJ2-5
v_gene: TRBV12-3/TRBV12-4
abundance: .
d_gene: .
CDR3aa: CASSFRGRETQYF
CDR3nt: TGTGCCAGCAGTTTTCGGGGCAGGGAGACCCAGTACTTC

j_gene: TRBJ1-5
v_gene: TRBV2
abundance: once
d_gene: .
CDR3aa: CASSRDRTNQPQHF
CDR3nt: TGTGCCAGCAGTAGGGATCGGACGAATCAGCCCCAGCATTTT

j_gene: TRBJ1-2
v_gene: TRBV12-3/TRBV12-4
abundance: few
d_gene: TRBD1
CDR3aa: CASSPDRASGYTF
CDR3nt: TGTGCCAGCAGCCCCGACAGGGCGAGTGGCTACACCTTC

j_gene: TRBJ2-5
v_gene: TRBV4-1
abundance: once
d_gene: TRBD2
CDR3aa: CASSHPGLAGGPSQETQYF
CDR3nt: TGCGCCAGCAGCCATCCGGGGCTAGCGGGAGGGCCTTCCCAAGAGACCCAGTACTTC

j_gene: TRBJ2-6
v_gene: TRBV27
abundance: .
d_gene: .
CDR3aa: CASSLKPGQRSGANVLTF
CDR3nt: TGTGCCAGCAGTTTAAAACCCGGACAGAGATCTGGGGCCAACGTCCTGACTTTC

j_gene: TRBJ1-2
v_gene: TRBV4-2
abundance: .
d_gene: .
CDR3aa: CASSHGVNYGYTF
CDR3nt: TGTGCCAGCAGCCACGGGGTTAACTATGGCTACACCTTC

j_gene: TRBJ1-2
v_gene: TRBV7-9
abundance: .
d_gene: TRBD1
CDR3aa: CASSPDRGLNYGYTF
CDR3nt: TGTGCCAGCAGCCCGGACAGGGGCCTTAACTATGGCTACACCTTC

j_gene: TRBJ2-3
v_gene: TRBV4-2
abundance: .
d_gene: .
CDR3aa: CASSQDKKSTDTQYF
CDR3nt: TGTGCCAGCAGCCAAGATAAGAAGAGCACAGATACGCAGTATTTT

j_gene: TRBJ2-7
v_gene: TRBV5-1
abundance: few
d_gene: .
CDR3aa: CASSFDRSYEQYF
CDR3nt: TGCGCCAGCAGCTTTGACAGGAGCTACGAGCAGTACTTC

j_gene: TRBJ2-7
v_gene: TRBV28
abundance: once
d_gene: .
CDR3aa: CASSLWTGSYEQYF
CDR3nt: TGTGCCAGCAGTTTATGGACAGGCTCCTACGAGCAGTACTTC

j_gene: TRBJ2-2
v_gene: TRBV5-4
abundance: .
d_gene: TRBD1
CDR3aa: CASSLAGTGATGELFF
CDR3nt: TGTGCCAGCAGCTTGGCCGGGACAGGGGCCACCGGGGAGCTGTTTTTT

j_gene: TRBJ1-2
v_gene: TRBV3-1/TRBV3-2
abundance: .
d_gene: .
CDR3aa: CASSQVGGSAPGYTF
CDR3nt: TGTGCCAGCAGCCAAGTCGGTGGATCCGCTCCTGGCTACACCTTC

j_gene: TRBJ2-4
v_gene: TRBV5-1
abundance: .
d_gene: TRBD1
CDR3aa: CASSSRTGANIQYF
CDR3nt: TGCGCCAGTTCGTCGCGGACAGGGGCAAACATTCAGTACTTC

j_gene: TRBJ2-1
v_gene: TRBV11-2
abundance: .
d_gene: TRBD2
CDR3aa: CASSSLAEGSNEQFF
CDR3nt: TGTGCCAGCAGCTCACTAGCGGAAGGTAGCAATGAGCAGTTCTTC

j_gene: TRBJ1-4
v_gene: TRBV19
abundance: .
d_gene: .
CDR3aa: CASSIDRVLTNEKLFF
CDR3nt: TGTGCCAGTAGTATAGACAGGGTTTTAACTAATGAAAAACTGTTTTTT

j_gene: TRBJ1-4
v_gene: TRBV6-2/TRBV6-3
abundance: .
d_gene: .
CDR3aa: CASSPRFGEQEEKLFF
CDR3nt: TGTGCCAGCAGTCCACGTTTCGGGGAGCAAGAGGAAAAACTGTTTTTT

j_gene: TRBJ2-3
v_gene: TRBV7-2
abundance: .
d_gene: .
CDR3aa: CASSLERGIDTQYF
CDR3nt: TGTGCCAGCAGCTTAGAGAGGGGGATAGATACGCAGTATTTT

j_gene: TRBJ1-2
v_gene: TRBV28
abundance: .
d_gene: TRBD1
CDR3aa: CATPGGGNYGYTF
CDR3nt: TGTGCCACCCCAGGGGGGGGGAACTATGGCTACACCTTC

j_gene: TRBJ1-2
v_gene: TRBV27
abundance: .
d_gene: TRBD1
CDR3aa: CASSGWTGVGYTF
CDR3nt: TGTGCCAGCAGTGGATGGACAGGGGTCGGCTACACCTTC

j_gene: TRBJ2-1
v_gene: TRBV7-3
abundance: .
d_gene: .
CDR3aa: CASSLTGGRDGQFF
CDR3nt: TGTGCCAGCAGCTTAACGGGAGGAAGGGATGGGCAGTTCTTC

j_gene: TRBJ1-2
v_gene: TRBV25-1
abundance: .
d_gene: .
CDR3aa: CASQDIPMGGYTF
CDR3nt: TGTGCCAGCCAGGACATTCCCATGGGTGGCTACACCTTC

j_gene: TRBJ1-2
v_gene: TRBV14
abundance: .
d_gene: TRBD1
CDR3aa: CASSHIQGARIRGYTF
CDR3nt: TGTGCCAGCAGCCACATACAGGGGGCGAGAATCAGAGGCTACACCTTC

j_gene: TRBJ2-5
v_gene: TRBV6-1
abundance: .
d_gene: TRBD2
CDR3aa: CASSEVPGGSAGETQYF
CDR3nt: TGTGCCAGCAGTGAAGTCCCCGGCGGGAGTGCAGGAGAGACCCAGTACTTC

j_gene: TRBJ1-2
v_gene: TRBV5-1
abundance: .
d_gene: TRBD1
CDR3aa: CASSLETGKPRDGYTF
CDR3nt: TGCGCCAGCAGCTTGGAGACAGGGAAACCTAGGGATGGCTACACCTTC

j_gene: TRBJ2-2
v_gene: TRBV5-6
abundance: few
d_gene: TRBD2
CDR3aa: CASTWNSGSGNTGELFF
CDR3nt: TGTGCCAGCACATGGAATAGCGGGTCGGGGAACACCGGGGAGCTGTTTTTT

j_gene: TRBJ2-5
v_gene: TRBV29-1
abundance: .
d_gene: .
CDR3aa: CSVGPGGAQETQYF
CDR3nt: TGCAGCGTTGGCCCCGGAGGGGCCCAAGAGACCCAGTACTTC

j_gene: TRBJ1-1
v_gene: TRBV29-1
abundance: .
d_gene: .
CDR3aa: CSVRGMNTEAFF
CDR3nt: TGCAGCGTTCGGGGCATGAACACTGAAGCTTTCTTT

j_gene: TRBJ2-1
v_gene: TRBV4-1
abundance: .
d_gene: TRBD2
CDR3aa: CASSAGLAGNNEQFF
CDR3nt: TGCGCCAGCAGCGCGGGACTAGCGGGGAACAATGAGCAGTTCTTC

j_gene: TRBJ1-2
v_gene: TRBV4-3
abundance: .
d_gene: .
CDR3aa: CASSQDRAAGGNYGYTF
CDR3nt: TGCGCCAGCAGCCAAGATAGGGCGGCGGGAGGAAACTATGGCTACACCTTC

j_gene: TRBJ1-1
v_gene: TRBV25-1
abundance: .
d_gene: .
CDR3aa: CASSEQGTEAFF
CDR3nt: TGTGCCAGCAGTGAACAGGGAACTGAAGCTTTCTTT

j_gene: TRBJ2-2
v_gene: TRBV4-2
abundance: few
d_gene: .
CDR3aa: CASSLFTQGSGELFF
CDR3nt: TGTGCCAGCAGCCTATTTACGCAGGGCTCCGGGGAGCTGTTTTTT

j_gene: TRBJ1-2
v_gene: TRBV7-9
abundance: few
d_gene: TRBD1
CDR3aa: CASSLAQQGTGGYTF
CDR3nt: TGTGCCAGCAGCTTAGCACAACAGGGGACTGGCGGCTACACCTTC

j_gene: TRBJ1-2
v_gene: TRBV4-2
abundance: .
d_gene: .
CDR3aa: CASSPDGNYGYTF
CDR3nt: TGTGCCAGCAGCCCGGACGGTAACTATGGCTACACCTTC

j_gene: TRBJ2-3
v_gene: TRBV6-4
abundance: few
d_gene: TRBD1
CDR3aa: CASAGTDTDTQYF
CDR3nt: TGTGCCAGCGCCGGGACAGACACAGATACGCAGTATTTT

j_gene: TRBJ2-1
v_gene: TRBV4-3
abundance: .
d_gene: .
CDR3aa: CASSQDNKDYVTNSSYNEQFF
CDR3nt: TGCGCCAGCAGCCAAGATAACAAGGACTACGTTACTAATAGCTCCTACAATGAGCAGTTCTTC

j_gene: TRBJ2-5
v_gene: TRBV12-3/TRBV12-4
abundance: .
d_gene: .
CDR3aa: CASRGQPQETQYF
CDR3nt: TGTGCCAGCAGGGGGCAGCCTCAAGAGACCCAGTACTTC